This record concerns one TCR beta chain sequence. The antigen remains undetermined. These data belong to a study of regulatory T cells in long-lasting Graves disease. Study-level points and caveats: Patients with persistent Graves' had lower TCR diversity than newly diagnosed patients.

Time point noted: persistent/refractory GD, antithyroid drugs over 5 years with positive TRAb. Extracted PBMC RNA gave rise to the TCR library. Assembly of TCR beta libraries relied on iRepertoire HTBI primers together with Arm-PCR of CDR3 regions. TCRdb re-derived calls from the multiplex PCR reads in MiXCR, one entry per CDR3 protein. The profile shows approximately 440,000 distinct CDR3 sequences, around 22% of them singletons. This sequence was found in a female donor with Graves disease. The sample here was peripheral blood mononuclear cells (PBMCs), taken when the disease was refractory, from a patient treated with antithyroid drugs.

CDR3 DNA: TGTGCCAGCAGAGCGGACAGGCTAGGAAACATTCAGTACTTC. This translates into CASRADRLGNIQYF. This rearrangement joins TRBV6-1 to TRBJ2-4, with 7 bases fitting TRBD1. CDR3 size: 14 residues. The germline V gene encodes CDR1 MNHNS and CDR2 SASEGT. V trimming: 6 bases; J trimming: 6 bases; junction bases outside the gene matches: 8.